This T cell receptor (beta chain) stems from a study of graft-versus-host responses after intestinal transplantation. The protocol was immunoSEQ multiplex PCR, while the TCRdb copy is restricted to in-frame clones and leaves out a portion. This sample yields tens of thousands of clones, of which roughly 94% are seen a single time; 0.22% belongs to the top ten. From germline, CDR1 is SGHNT and CDR2 YYREEE (reference sequence). CDR3 length: 16 amino acids. V lost 1 base and J lost 4; bases outside the gene matches: 8. In the case of this clone: The antigen is unknown.

This sample comprised unstimulated CD4+ T cells sorted from spleen or lymph node cells, obtained before transplant. This TCR was sampled from a human donor who was the organ donor for an intestinal transplant. This chain joins TRBV5-4 and TRBJ1-3, with 7 bases lining up with TRBD1. The CDR3 bases are TGTGCCAGCAGCTTGAGGATTACAGGGGCAGGAAACACCATATATTTT. Residues: CASSLRITGAGNTIYF.